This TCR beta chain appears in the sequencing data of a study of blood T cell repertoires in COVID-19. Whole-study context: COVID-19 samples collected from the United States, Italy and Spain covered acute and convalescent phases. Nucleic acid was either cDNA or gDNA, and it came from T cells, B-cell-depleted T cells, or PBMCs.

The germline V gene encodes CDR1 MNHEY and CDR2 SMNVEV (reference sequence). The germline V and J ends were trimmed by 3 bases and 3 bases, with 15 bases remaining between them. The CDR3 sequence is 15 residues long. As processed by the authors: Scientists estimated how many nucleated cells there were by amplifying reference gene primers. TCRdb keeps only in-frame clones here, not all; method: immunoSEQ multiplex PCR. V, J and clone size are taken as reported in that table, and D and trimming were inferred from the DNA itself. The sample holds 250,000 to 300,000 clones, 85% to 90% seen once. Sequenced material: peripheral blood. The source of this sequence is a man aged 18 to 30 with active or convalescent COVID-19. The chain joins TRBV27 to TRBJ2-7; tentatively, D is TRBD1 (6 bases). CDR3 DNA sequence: TGTGCCAGCAGTTTCCGAGGTGGGGGACACTACGAGCAGTACTTC. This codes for CASSFRGGGHYEQYF.